The rows below give T cell receptor beta chains drawn from one sample of a study of siplizumab effects on memory and regulatory T cells. The table came from immunoSEQ multiplex PCR; TCRdb's copy has only in-frame clones and leaves some out. The sample includes tens of thousands of clones, approximately 95% of them seen just once. The sequencing input was non-Treg CD4+ T cells sorted from blood. Receptor source: a human donor in good health. The CDR3 runs from the conserved cysteine through the conserved F or W. Fields, in order: clone size, D gene, J gene, V gene, CDR3 DNA, CDR3 protein. D genes are given only for firm matches. Expanded clones are given a class, and other clones once, few, many or no size at all.

clone size: .
D gene: TRBD2
J gene: TRBJ2-7
V gene: TRBV5-6
CDR3 DNA: TGTGCCAGCAGCTTGTTACTAGCGGGTACCTACGAGCAGTACTTC
CDR3 protein: CASSLLLAGTYEQYF

clone size: .
D gene: .
J gene: TRBJ1-2
V gene: TRBV30
CDR3 DNA: TGTGCCTGGAGGGCAGGGCACGGCTACACCTTC
CDR3 protein: CAWRAGHGYTF

clone size: once
D gene: TRBD1
J gene: TRBJ1-2
V gene: TRBV5-1
CDR3 DNA: TGCGCCAGCAGCACGGGACAGGATGGCTACACCTTC
CDR3 protein: CASSTGQDGYTF

clone size: once
D gene: .
J gene: TRBJ1-1
V gene: TRBV6-6
CDR3 DNA: TGTGCCAGCAGTGGGGAGGGGTGGACTGAAGCTTTCTTT
CDR3 protein: CASSGEGWTEAFF

clone size: .
D gene: .
J gene: TRBJ1-1
V gene: TRBV29-1
CDR3 DNA: TGCAGCGTTGCAGTGAACACTGAAGCTTTCTTT
CDR3 protein: CSVAVNTEAFF

clone size: .
D gene: .
J gene: TRBJ1-4
V gene: TRBV9
CDR3 DNA: TGTGCCAGCAGCGCTACAGGGACCGCAACTAATGAAAAACTGTTTTTT
CDR3 protein: CASSATGTATNEKLFF

clone size: .
D gene: .
J gene: TRBJ1-1
V gene: TRBV11-2
CDR3 DNA: TGTGCCAGCAGACCACAGGGCGGGGAGAACACTGAAGCTTTCTTT
CDR3 protein: CASRPQGGENTEAFF

clone size: .
D gene: TRBD1
J gene: TRBJ2-2
V gene: TRBV6-6
CDR3 DNA: TGTGCCAGCAGTCCTACAGGGGGCGCGGGGGAGCTGTTTTTT
CDR3 protein: CASSPTGGAGELFF

clone size: .
D gene: TRBD1
J gene: TRBJ2-6
V gene: TRBV10-3
CDR3 DNA: TGTGCCATCAGTGAGTCAAGTCGGGACAGACCAACTGGGGCCAACGTCCTGACTTTC
CDR3 protein: CAISESSRDRPTGANVLTF

clone size: .
D gene: .
J gene: TRBJ1-6
V gene: TRBV5-1
CDR3 DNA: TGCGCCAGCAGCCTAAGCCGATATTCACCCCTCCACTTT
CDR3 protein: CASSLSRYSPLHF

clone size: few
D gene: .
J gene: TRBJ1-1
V gene: TRBV6-1
CDR3 DNA: TGTGCCAGCAGTGAAGCGAGTGGCGTGCAAGCTTTCTTT
CDR3 protein: CASSEASGVQAFF